This TCR beta chain was sequenced during a study of blood T cell repertoires in COVID-19. Individuals aged roughly 18 to 95 years were recruited from approximately 22 US areas. Clones were sequenced by immunoSEQ multiplex PCR, and TCRdb holds only the in-frame ones, with some missing. This table holds around 140,000 clones, roughly 80% found once. CDR1 SQVTM and CDR2 ANQGSEA come from the germline V gene. The V gene lost 0 bases and the J gene lost 5 bases, with 19 bases spanning the gap. This CDR3 is built from 17 residues. Specimen: PBMCs or T cells enriched from blood (not recorded which). The chain uses TRBV29-1 and TRBJ2-2; maybe TRBD1 (5 bases). The receptor comes from a woman aged 45-65 years who had recovered from COVID-19. CDR3 in amino acids: CSVEDREGAKMTGELFF. CDR3 bases: TGCAGCGTTGAAGATCGCGAAGGGGCGAAAATGACCGGGGAGCTGTTTTTT.